These 25 T cell receptor beta chains originate from one sample sequenced in a study of blood T cell repertoires in COVID-19. Produced via immunoSEQ multiplex PCR; TCRdb's table is partial and in-frame only. The table records 130,000 to 150,000 clones, approximately 84% of them present only once. Sequencing input: peripheral blood. These receptors originate from a woman older than 75 in a cohort sampled during active or convalescent COVID-19.

V is TRBV7-2 and J is TRBJ1-1; unclear D gene. This CDR3 has 15 amino acids. Trimming left V 4 bases short and J 0 bases short, with 12 bases between. Germline CDR1 SGHTA, CDR2 FQGNSA. The CDR3 region is CASSSPSGMNTEAFF. CDR3 bases: TGTGCCAGCAGCTCCCCATCCGGGATGAACACTGAAGCTTTCTTT.

This chain connects TRBV7-9 to TRBJ1-2, with a weak D call TRBD1 (6 bases). Germline CDR1 reads SEHNR; CDR2 reads FQNEAQ (reference sequence). This CDR3 is 13 amino acids long. Trimming took 5 bases from V and 8 from J, leaving 15 bases between them. In nucleotides, the CDR3 is TGTGCCAGCAGCCAAACAGGGAGCGGCGGCTACACCTTC. It translates to CASSQTGSGGYTF.

The chain couples TRBV9 to TRBJ2-7, with 13 bases fitting TRBD2. The CDR3 has 15 residues. Germline lookup yields CDR1 SGDLS and CDR2 YYNGEE. Trimming took 4 bases from V and 4 from J; bases not matched to a gene: 5. In DNA, the CDR3 is TGTGCCAGCAGCCCCGGACTAGCGGGGGTGTACGAGCAGTACGTC. Its translation: CASSPGLAGVYEQYV.

The V and J genes are TRBV28 and TRBJ2-1; 10 bases fit TRBD2. The CDR3 extends over 15 amino acids. V was pared by 5 bases and J by 7 bases, with 8 bases of the junction left unmatched. The germline V gene has CDR1 MDHEN and CDR2 SYDVKM. Here the CDR3 reads CASSQAGGPRNEQFF. The DNA for the CDR3 is TGTGCCAGCAGTCAAGCGGGGGGGCCCCGGAATGAGCAGTTCTTC.

V usage is TRBV5-1 and J usage is TRBJ2-3; a weak D match, TRBD2 (7 bases). The CDR3 sequence is 17 residues long. The V gene lost 1 base and the J gene lost 2 bases, with 17 bases spanning the gap. CDR1 SGHRS and CDR2 YFSETQ come from the germline V gene. The CDR3 DNA follows: TGCGCCAGCAGCTTGACCTCCGCGGGGGCTGACACAGATACGCAGTATTTT. Residues: CASSLTSAGADTDTQYF.

CDR3 in amino acids: CAATGPATNEKLFF. The DNA for the CDR3 is TGTGCCGCTACCGGTCCTGCAACTAATGAAAAACTGTTTTTT. The chain recombines TRBV18 with TRBJ1-4; D uncertain. CDR1 and CDR2 from the germline V gene are KGHSH and LQKENI. V lost 11 bases and J lost 0, with 13 bases in between. The CDR3 has 14 residues.

This clone was seen a handful of times. The J gene is TRBJ1-2, the V gene TRBV7-3; a possible D gene is TRBD1 (6 bases). Per germline, CDR1 SGHTA and CDR2 FQGTGA. CDR3 length equals 16 residues. With 3 bases removed from V and 7 bases from J, the gap between germline ends came to 21 bases. CDR3 residues: CASSFEPQRGNSGYTF. The CDR3 DNA reads as TGTGCCAGCAGCTTCGAGCCTCAAAGGGGGAATTCTGGCTACACCTTC.

CDR3 amino acids: CASSEGPGNTIYF. CDR3 bases: TGTGCCAGCAGCGAGGGCCCTGGAAACACCATATATTTT. V usage is TRBV6-5 and J usage is TRBJ1-3; D gene unclear. The CDR3 totals 13 residues. The V gene lost 6 bases and the J gene lost 2 bases, with 8 bases spanning the gap. CDR1 is MNHEY and CDR2 is SVGAGI in the germline V gene.

The chain employs TRBV6-6 and TRBJ2-2, with 9 bases that match TRBD1. Looked up from germline, CDR1 is MNHNY and CDR2 is SVGAGI (reference sequence). The CDR3 has 14 amino acids. Unmatched junction bases numbered 6, after V lost 6 bases and J lost 7 bases. CDR3 sequence (DNA): TGTGCCAGCAGAAAGACAGGGGGGGGCGGGGAGCTGTTTTTT. Translation gives CASRKTGGGGELFF.

This clone came up a few times. V usage is TRBV7-3 and J usage is TRBJ1-2; TRBD1 is a possible D gene (5 bases). Germline CDR1 reads SGHTA; CDR2 reads FQGTGA. The CDR3 contains 13 residues. Trimming took off 5 bases at V and 7 bases at J, with 14 bases between the two ends. The CDR3 region has the DNA TGTGCCAGCAGCCTAGGTGGGGCGAGTGGCTACACCTTC. Residues: CASSLGGASGYTF. Supplemented by reference TRBV7-3 and TRBJ1-2, the full variable domain reads GAGVSQTPSNKVTEKGKYVELRCDPISGHTALYWYRQSLGQGPEFLIYFQGTGAADDSGLPNDRFFAVRPEGSVSTLKIQRTERGDSAVYLCASSLGGASGYTFGSGTRLTVV.

The chain uses TRBV28 and TRBJ2-2, with no clear D. Trimming left V 1 base short and J 6 bases short, with 12 bases between. Germline V gene data show CDR1 as MDHEN and CDR2 as SYDVKM. This CDR3 spans 15 amino acids. The CDR3 reads CASSLSFRQAGELFF. For the CDR3, the DNA is TGTGCCAGCAGTTTATCTTTCAGGCAAGCCGGGGAGCTGTTTTTT.

This sequence joins TRBV23-1 and TRBJ2-1, with D unclear. TRBV23-1 is assigned to the ORF class and has an uncertain function. V dropped 11 bases and J dropped 0 bases, with 14 bases sitting between them. This CDR3 contains 14 residues. The CDR3 region is CAQSRPSSYNEQFF. DNA of the CDR3: TGCGCCCAGTCCCGTCCCAGCTCCTACAATGAGCAGTTCTTC.

The V call is TRBV28, the J call TRBJ2-7; 8 bases map to TRBD2. Per the germline V gene, CDR1 is MDHEN and CDR2 is SYDVKM. The CDR3 runs 13 residues. J gave up 4 bases and V 8 bases, and 7 bases lay outside the gene matches. This chain's CDR3 is CASSESGGYEQYV. CDR3 DNA sequence: TGTGCCAGCTCGGAGAGCGGGGGTTACGAGCAGTACGTC.

The chain has TRBV7-3 and TRBJ2-1; TRBD1 matches at 7 bases. Trimming removed 0 bases from V and 6 bases from J; junction bases left unmatched: 5. Germline V CDR1 and CDR2: SGHTA, FQGTGA. This CDR3 comprises 15 residues. CDR3 residues: CASSLTPDRFNEQFF. The CDR3 region has the DNA TGTGCCAGCAGCTTAACACCGGACAGGTTCAATGAGCAGTTCTTC.

A note on this clone: Other DNA sequences in the sample encode the same CDR3. The V call is TRBV5-5, the J call TRBJ2-7, with 7 bases lining up with TRBD2. Trimming took 4 bases from V and 1 from J; bases not matched to a gene: 8. The germline gives CDR1 SGHKS, CDR2 YYEKEE (reference sequence). This CDR3 is 15 amino acids long. The CDR3 sequence: CASSLGLAVSYEQYV. The CDR3 DNA reads TGTGCCAGCAGCCTGGGGCTAGCGGTGTCCTACGAGCAGTACGTC.

The J gene is TRBJ2-1, the V gene TRBV7-9, with D perhaps matching TRBD1 (6 bases). Germline CDR1 and CDR2: SEHNR and FQNEAQ (reference sequence). The CDR3 sequence is 13 residues long. V dropped 6 bases and J dropped 5 bases, with 11 bases sitting between them. In DNA form, the CDR3 reads TGTGCCAGCAGGATTGACAGGCACAATGAGCAGTTCTTC. Its translation: CASRIDRHNEQFF.

About this clone: The same CDR3 is also encoded by other DNA sequences in this sample. The chain is built from TRBV4-2 and TRBJ2-5, with 8 nucleotides matching TRBD2. The junction had 10 bases not matched to a gene; V was cut back by 2 bases and J by 5 bases. The CDR3 spans 16 residues. Per germline, CDR1 LGHNA and CDR2 YNFKEQ. The CDR3 region has the DNA TGTGCCAGCAGCCAATCGGTCGGGGGGGCCTCGGAGACCCAGTACTTC. Translating gives CASSQSVGGASETQYF.

The table lists this clone with a count of one. V is TRBV6-6 and J is TRBJ2-5; 8 nucleotides align to TRBD2. The CDR3 is 16 residues long. The germline V gene has CDR1 MNHNY and CDR2 SVGAGI (reference sequence). V lost 6 bases and J lost 2; bases outside the gene matches: 11. CDR3 in amino acids: CASRDGGGPKQETQYF. Written as DNA, the CDR3 is TGTGCCAGCAGAGACGGCGGGGGGCCGAAGCAAGAGACCCAGTACTTC.

The CDR3 DNA sequence: TGTGCCAGCAGCCCGCTCGACAGGGAAGGGACCCAGTACTTC. It yields the protein CASSPLDREGTQYF. The chain is built from TRBV5-4 and TRBJ2-5; 7 positions match TRBD1. The germline gives CDR1 SGHNT, CDR2 YYREEE (reference sequence). There are 14 residues in the CDR3. V dropped 4 bases and J dropped 7; count of bases not matched to a gene: 10.

The rearrangement joins TRBV3-1 (or the pseudogene TRBV3-2) to TRBJ1-2, with 8 bases lining up with TRBD1. The germline gives CDR1 LGHDT, CDR2 YNNKEL (reference sequence). This CDR3 is 17 amino acids long. J lost 5 bases, V lost 5 bases, and 16 bases had no gene match. The CDR3 DNA sequence: TGTGCCAGCAGCAAACTTTATAACAGGGGGAAAACATATGGCTACACCTTC. Its translation: CASSKLYNRGKTYGYTF.

The V and J genes are TRBV29-1 and TRBJ1-5; 8 nucleotides match TRBD1. The trim removed 5 bases at V and 4 bases at J, leaving 7 bases unmatched. Germline V gene data show CDR1 as SQVTM and CDR2 as ANQGSEA. This CDR3 contains 14 residues. The CDR3 protein is CSVLGDRGNQPQHF. CDR3 nucleotides: TGCAGCGTTCTAGGTGACAGGGGAAATCAGCCCCAGCATTTT.

In its sample, this clone was seen once. The chain carries TRBV19 and TRBJ2-5, with D possibly TRBD2 on 5 matching bases. The germline V gene has CDR1 LNHDA and CDR2 SQIVND (reference sequence). The V end lost 1 base, the J end lost 5 bases, and 14 bases lay between the germline ends. The CDR3 has 15 amino acids. DNA of the CDR3: TGTGCCAGTAGTATAGGGGATTCTCGAGGGGAGACCCAGTACTTC. Translated, it gives CASSIGDSRGETQYF.

The rearrangement uses TRBV7-9 and TRBJ1-1; D is ambiguous. V lost 0 bases and J lost 5, with 10 bases in between. CDR3 length: 14 residues. The V gene's germline CDR1 is SEHNR and CDR2 FQNEAQ (reference sequence). The CDR3 DNA reads as TGTGCCAGCAGCTTAGCGATTTCGGGGACTGAAGCTTTCTTT. It is translated as CASSLAISGTEAFF.

This clone came up many times. The chain is built from TRBV3-1 (or the pseudogene TRBV3-2) and TRBJ1-2; 7 nucleotides match TRBD1. V was pared by 2 bases and J by 3 bases, with 3 bases of the junction left unmatched. CDR1 and CDR2 from the germline V gene are LGHDT and YNNKEL (reference sequence). This CDR3 contains 14 residues. CDR3 region: CASSQLGQDYGYTF. CDR3 in DNA: TGTGCCAGCAGCCAACTTGGACAGGACTATGGCTACACCTTC.

The sample holds one count of this clone. The gene calls are TRBV19 and TRBJ2-1; 9 bases match TRBD1. V was pared by 3 bases and J by 6 bases, with 12 bases of the junction left unmatched. The CDR3 extends over 17 amino acids. Germline loops: CDR1 LNHDA, CDR2 SQIVND (reference sequence). The CDR3 spells CASSIEVYRGRLNEQFF. CDR3 in DNA: TGTGCCAGTAGTATTGAAGTGTACAGGGGGCGACTCAATGAGCAGTTCTTC.